This T cell receptor (beta chain) stems from a study of T cell responses to AZD1222 COVID-19 vaccine. Profiled with immunoSEQ multiplex PCR; TCRdb holds only in-frame clones, not every one. Of tens of thousands of clones listed, approximately 91% are singletons. Concerning this clone: What it recognizes is unknown.

Points from the study as a whole: Dominant at 160-218 and 743-854, vaccine-associated CD4 TCRs also spanned spike. Baseline antibody screening turned up just 6 or 7 seropositive AZD1222 recipients. Donors were largely white British and mainly female; clonal diversity was possibly underestimated.

The origin of this receptor is an adult in good health. The material was peripheral blood, obtained on day 0 of AZD1222 vaccination.

DNA of the CDR3: TGTGCCAGCGAGGCTGACATAGCAAAGAACACTGAAGCTTTCTTT. It yields the protein CASEADIAKNTEAFF. The genes are TRBV2 and TRBJ1-1; D not certain. V lost 8 bases to trimming and J lost 1 base, with 17 bases between them. CDR3 length equals 15 residues. The germline gives CDR1 SNHLY, CDR2 FYNNEI.